These 5 T cell receptor beta chains were all obtained from the same sample, sequenced in a study of T cell clones after liver transplantation. The method was immunoSEQ multiplex PCR; TCRdb's version includes in-frame clones alone and lacks a portion of them. The sample shows fewer than 50,000 clones, 85% to 90% of them seen only once. Source: CD4+ T cells from blood, taken 24 months after liver transplant. The receptors were sampled from a human patient who received a liver transplant. Some T cells may trace back to the graft donor.

This chain links TRBV5-6 with TRBJ1-3; TRBD1 agrees at 9 bases. Losses at the gene ends were 4 bases for V and 1 base for J; bases not matched to a gene: 3. Germline V CDR1 and CDR2: SGHDT, YYEEEE. The CDR3 spans 15 residues. The chain's CDR3 is CASSRGTGSGNTIYF. In nucleotides, the CDR3 is TGTGCCAGCAGCCGGGGGACAGGGTCTGGAAACACCATATATTTT. Filled out from reference TRBV5-6 and TRBJ1-3, the complete variable domain reads DAGVTQSPTHLIKTRGQQVTLRCSPKSGHDTVSWYQQALGQGPQFIFQYYEEEERQRGNFPDRFSGHQFPNYSSELNVNALLLGDSALYLCASSRGTGSGNTIYFGEGSWLTVV.

V and J are TRBV6-6 and TRBJ2-3; D is unresolved. This CDR3 region has 13 residues. Trimming took 2 bases from V and 7 from J, leaving 10 bases between them. Germline assignment: CDR1 MNHNY and CDR2 SVGAGI (reference sequence). CDR3 loop: CASSYTEQNTQYF. CDR3 coding DNA: TGTGCCAGCAGTTACACGGAACAAAATACGCAGTATTTT.

This sequence joins TRBV4-2 and TRBJ2-5; D is ambiguous. Germline assignment: CDR1 LGHNA and CDR2 YNFKEQ. CDR3 length: 13 residues. V dropped 1 base and J dropped 4 bases, with 7 bases sitting between them. The CDR3 loop is CASSQGHGETQYF. In DNA form, the CDR3 reads TGTGCCAGCAGCCAAGGACACGGAGAGACCCAGTACTTC.

The CDR3 here is CASSSPLGTAFTDTQYF. The CDR3 coding sequence is TGTGCCAGCAGCTCGCCGCTCGGGACAGCCTTCACAGATACGCAGTATTTT. This chain connects TRBV7-2 to TRBJ2-3, with TRBD1 identical over 7 bases. CDR1 SGHTA and CDR2 FQGNSA come from the germline V gene. The CDR3 spans 17 residues. The trim removed 4 bases at V and 2 bases at J, leaving 12 bases unmatched.

The chain couples TRBV7-3 to TRBJ2-1; 10 bases fit TRBD2. CDR1 SGHTA and CDR2 FQGTGA come from the germline V gene. V gave up 2 bases and J gave up 2 bases; unmatched junction bases: 6. The length of the CDR3 is 17 residues. The CDR3 spells CASSLVAGGPPYNEQFF. CDR3 bases: TGTGCCAGCAGCTTAGTAGCGGGAGGTCCCCCCTACAATGAGCAGTTCTTC.